The entry that follows covers one T cell receptor beta chain sequence. Trimming cost V 4 bases and J 7 bases; bases outside gene matches: 7. Germline V lookup: CDR1 LGHDT, CDR2 YNNKEL (reference sequence). This CDR3 has 16 amino acids. As originally analysed: Nucleated cell number was recorded as an estimate derived from reference gene primer amplification. The table came from immunoSEQ multiplex PCR; TCRdb's copy has only in-frame clones and leaves some out. That table gives V, J and clone size, and the DNA gave D and trimming. The sample consists of approximately 190,000 clones, under 90% of them appearing once. This entry belongs to a study of blood T cell repertoires in COVID-19. About the study: COVID-19 samples collected from the United States, Italy and Spain covered acute and convalescent phases.

The clonotype originates from a man older than 75 with acute or convalescent COVID-19. J is TRBJ1-6 and V is TRBV3-1 (or the pseudogene TRBV3-2), with 10 bases matching TRBD1. The material sequenced was peripheral blood. The DNA of the CDR3 is TGTGCCAGCAGCCTAATCCGGGACAGGGGAAATTCACCCCTCCACTTT. The encoded protein is CASSLIRDRGNSPLHF.